This TCR beta chain was identified in a study of cytomegalovirus exposure and HLA in healthy donors. Per germline, CDR1 MNHEY and CDR2 SVGAGI. Trimming at V came to 8 bases and at J to 3 bases, leaving 11 bases not matched to a gene. The CDR3 loop spans 15 amino acids. This clone was counted between two and nine times. Its antigen is currently unknown. Study-wide points: Many donors carried some public TCRs, although rarity characterized most TCR sequences.

The primer mix had 60 Vbeta and 13 Jbeta primers. Sequenced by immunoSEQ multiplex PCR; TCRdb stores in-frame clones only, minus some. Among 95,000 to 150,000 clones listed, over 15% were seen once. The specimen was PBMCs. The origin of this receptor is a young woman in good health and CMV-seronegative. The chain uses TRBV6-5 and TRBJ1-1, with 8 positions matching TRBD1. CDR3 protein: CASYPSGGGDTEAFF. CDR3 bases: TGTGCCAGCTACCCCTCAGGGGGCGGGGACACTGAAGCTTTCTTT.